The T cell receptor (beta chain) under discussion was sequenced for a study of cytomegalovirus exposure and HLA in healthy donors. Concerning this clone itself: Its target is not known.

Use of 60 Vbeta and 13 Jbeta primers characterized the PCR. Produced via immunoSEQ multiplex PCR; TCRdb's table is partial and in-frame only. The sample contains roughly 150,000 clones, 82% of which appear only once. The V gene lost 1 base and the J gene lost 0 bases, with 19 bases spanning the gap. The CDR3 runs 19 residues. Germline lookup yields CDR1 MDHEN and CDR2 SYDVKM. General study points: In vitro assays verified that a few CMV-associated chains recognized CMV antigens specifically. Relative to the approximately 670-donor mean, N-insertions were reportedly fewer in an Asian-associated ancestry cluster in a later analysis. Most TCR sequences were seen very rarely across donors, but some public TCRs occurred in many. Being indistinguishable, some V segments were excluded, TRBV6-2 and TRBV6-3 among them.

The specimen was PBMCs. V gene TRBV28 combines with J gene TRBJ1-5; perhaps TRBD1 as D (6 bases). The TCR sequence derives from a girl aged 5-17 years in good health and CMV-seropositive. This chain's CDR3 is CASSLLGLRDNLSNQPQHF. The CDR3 region has the DNA TGTGCCAGCAGTTTATTAGGACTCCGGGACAACCTTAGCAATCAGCCCCAGCATTTT. Supplemented by reference TRBV28 and TRBJ1-5, the full variable domain reads DVKVTQSSRYLVKRTGEKVFLECVQDMDHENMFWYRQDPGLGLRLIYFSYDVKMKEKGDIPEGYSVSREKKERFSLILESASTNQTSMYLCASSLLGLRDNLSNQPQHFGDGTRLSIL.